This entry lists 22 T cell receptor beta chains sequenced from one sample in a study of early T cells in non-severe SARS-CoV-2 infection (dated by TCRdb to the early 2020s). The library was generated by 5' RACE. Reads for this sample came from a NextSeq 500. The public reads were run again by TCRdb, first through fastp at Q25 and then through MiXCR, and only productive beta chains were kept. Rows with a matching CDR3 protein are joined into one entry that keeps the most common DNA and genes. Across this sample there are more than 65,000 distinct CDR3 sequences, with 13% seen only once. Together, the top ten hold 1.1% of the sample. Sequencing input: whole blood. These receptors were taken from an adult who was a healthcare worker with PCR-confirmed SARS-CoV-2 infection or an uninfected control (not recorded which).

As concerns this clonotype: This may be a read error, as it is one base from a much larger clone. The J gene is TRBJ1-4, the V gene TRBV7-6; tentative D call: TRBD1 (6 bases). The CDR3 is 14 residues long. Germline CDR1 SGHVS, CDR2 FNYEAQ. In nucleotides, the CDR3 is TGTCCCAGCAGCTTACAGGGAGGTGGTGAAAAACTGTTTTTT. As protein: CPSSLQGGGEKLFF.

The chain is built from TRBV18 and TRBJ2-1; possible D gene TRBD1, 7 bases. V was clipped by 3 bases and J by 7 bases, with 16 bases between them. The germline gives CDR1 KGHSH, CDR2 LQKENI. This CDR3 is 15 amino acids long. The CDR3 DNA is TGTGCCAGCTCACCCCCCAGGGGGGTAAGGAATGAGCAGTTCTTC. Its translation: CASSPPRGVRNEQFF.

This clonotype was picked up a small number of times. The chain has TRBV29-1 and TRBJ2-3, with D possibly matching TRBD1 (5 bases). Trimming shortened V by 5 bases and J by 1 base, and 13 bases separated the two germline ends. The CDR3 totals 14 residues. Germline CDR1 is SQVTM and CDR2 is ANQGSEA. Here the CDR3 DNA reads TGCAGCGTTCGAAGGGGAATGGGCACAGATACGCAGTATTTT. Amino acids: CSVRRGMGTDTQYF.

This clonotype was observed a few times. The chain uses TRBV7-9 and TRBJ1-4; D gene ambiguous. CDR1 is SEHNR and CDR2 is FQNEAQ in the germline V gene (reference sequence). There are 16 residues in the CDR3. V dropped 5 bases and J dropped 5 bases, with 18 bases sitting between them. This CDR3 is CASSPTDFRVNEKLFF. As DNA, the CDR3 is TGTGCCAGCAGCCCAACAGATTTCCGAGTCAATGAAAAACTGTTTTTT. Using reference TRBV7-9 and TRBJ1-4 for the parts outside the CDR3, the full variable domain is DTGVSQNPRHKITKRGQNVTFRCDPISEHNRLYWYRQTLGQGPEFLTYFQNEAQLEKSRLLSDRFSAERPKGSFSTLEIQRTEQGDSAMYLCASSPTDFRVNEKLFFGSGTQLSVL.

The chain joins TRBV29-1 to TRBJ2-7; TRBD1 is a possible D gene (6 bases). CDR1 and CDR2 (germline): SQVTM, ANQGSEA. The CDR3 extends over 11 amino acids. V lost 7 bases and J lost 5, with 12 bases in between. The CDR3 region is CSAGTSDEQYF. Written as DNA, the CDR3 is TGCAGCGCCGGGACATCTGACGAGCAGTACTTC.

The chain is built from TRBV5-1 and TRBJ1-2; D uncertain. V dropped 3 bases and J dropped 6 bases, with 12 bases sitting between them. Germline CDR1 SGHRS, CDR2 YFSETQ. The CDR3 totals 13 residues. Here the CDR3 reads CASSSGPLDGYTF. CDR3 nucleotide sequence: TGCGCCAGCAGCTCCGGGCCTCTGGATGGCTACACCTTC.

Only a few counts were recorded for this clonotype. The V and J genes are TRBV29-1 and TRBJ2-1; D might be TRBD2 (7 bases). With 3 bases removed from V and 8 bases from J, the gap between germline ends came to 23 bases. The CDR3 length is 16 residues. The germline CDR1 and CDR2 sequences are SQVTM and ANQGSEA. CDR3 bases: TGCAGCGTTGATCCGTCCCCGGGGGGCATAATGGATGAGCAGTTCTTC. Protein product: CSVDPSPGGIMDEQFF.

This clonotype was observed at least ten times. The chain has TRBV27 and TRBJ2-3, with 12 nucleotides matching TRBD2. Germline assignment: CDR1 MNHEY and CDR2 SMNVEV (reference sequence). V lost 5 bases to trimming and J lost 5 bases; unmatched junction nucleotides: 5. The CDR3 is 15 amino acids. The CDR3 DNA reads TGTGCCAGCAGTCACCCACTAGCGGGAGGAGATACGCAGTATTTT. This encodes CASSHPLAGGDTQYF.

As DNA, the CDR3 is TGTGCCAGCAGCCGGCTAGCGGGCGTCACAGATACGCAGTATTTT. Translated: CASSRLAGVTDTQYF. The chain recombines TRBV14 with TRBJ2-3; TRBD2 matches at 8 bases. The length of the CDR3 is 15 residues. Germline trimming cut 4 bases from V and 2 bases from J; bases unmatched to any gene: 5. Germline V gene lookup returns CDR1 SGHDN and CDR2 FVKESK.

The V and J genes are TRBV3-1 and TRBJ2-7; 7 bases match TRBD1. V dropped 0 bases and J dropped 1; count of bases not matched to a gene: 3. The germline V gene has CDR1 LGHDT and CDR2 YNNKEL (reference sequence). The CDR3 is 15 residues long. CDR3 residues: CASSQDQGQSYEQYF. The CDR3 DNA is TGTGCCAGCAGCCAAGATCAGGGACAGTCCTACGAGCAGTACTTC.

In its sample, this clonotype was seen a few times. The chain joins TRBV6-2 or TRBV6-3 to TRBJ2-1, with 10 bases that match TRBD2. CDR1 and CDR2 from the germline V gene are MNHEY and SVGEGT. V lost 6 bases and J lost 6; bases outside the gene matches: 11. The CDR3 has 16 amino acids. In DNA form, the CDR3 reads TGTGCCAGCAGACACCTAGCGGGAGCGGAGGTCAATGAGCAGTTCTTC. This codes for CASRHLAGAEVNEQFF.

The rearrangement joins TRBV20-1 to TRBJ2-7; 11 bases line up with TRBD2. Trimming removed 5 bases from V and 3 bases from J; junction bases left unmatched: 6. The CDR3 sequence is 14 residues long. Per the germline V gene, CDR1 is DFQATT and CDR2 is SNEGSKA (reference sequence). For the CDR3, the DNA is TGCAGTGCTTTGACTAGCGGGAACGTCTACGAGCAGTACTTC. Residues: CSALTSGNVYEQYF.

This clonotype was recorded at least ten times. The chain links TRBV6-2 or TRBV6-3 to TRBJ2-1; no firm D call. CDR1 MNHEY and CDR2 SVGEGT come from the germline V gene. V dropped 2 bases and J dropped 4 bases, with 18 bases sitting between them. CDR3 length: 17 residues. The CDR3 region has the DNA TGTGCCAGCAGTTACGCTTCTCTGAGGAAATTATACAATGAGCAGTTCTTC. Protein sequence: CASSYASLRKLYNEQFF.

This clonotype was seen at least ten times. The chain joins TRBV18 to TRBJ1-6; 10 bases align to TRBD1. V lost 8 bases and J lost 7; bases outside the gene matches: 2. This CDR3 spans 13 amino acids. Germline assignment: CDR1 KGHSH and CDR2 LQKENI. This CDR3 is CASGTGDNSPLHF. DNA for the CDR3: TGTGCCAGCGGGACAGGGGACAATTCACCCCTCCACTTT.

CDR3 DNA: TGTGCCAGCAGCCCTCTATACTACGAGCAGTACTTC. As protein: CASSPLYYEQYF. The genes are TRBV7-9 and TRBJ2-7; D ambiguous. The V gene's germline CDR1 is SEHNR and CDR2 FQNEAQ (reference sequence). V lost 5 bases, J lost 3 bases, and 8 bases lay in between. The CDR3 runs to 12 residues.

The J gene is TRBJ1-6, the V gene TRBV20-1; 7 bases agree with TRBD1. The CDR3 loop spans 14 amino acids. Germline V gene lookup returns CDR1 DFQATT and CDR2 SNEGSKA (reference sequence). The V segment lost 6 bases and the J segment 7 bases; nucleotides outside the gene matches: 9. This chain's CDR3 is CSAHGQDGNSPLHF. The CDR3 DNA reads as TGCAGTGCCCATGGACAGGACGGGAATTCACCCCTCCACTTT.

The rearrangement links TRBV20-1 to TRBJ2-3; 7 bases align to TRBD1. Germline loops: CDR1 DFQATT, CDR2 SNEGSKA (reference sequence). V gave up 6 bases and J gave up 6 bases; unmatched junction bases: 12. CDR3 length: 14 amino acids. The CDR3 DNA reads TGCAGTGCCATAGACAGGGTAGTGACGGATACGCAGTATTTT. This sequence encodes CSAIDRVVTDTQYF.

The chain recombines TRBV18 with TRBJ1-5; 7 nucleotides line up with TRBD1. The germline V gene has CDR1 KGHSH and CDR2 LQKENI. The CDR3 covers 14 residues. The V and J ends lost 4 bases and 2 bases, in that order; junction bases with no gene match: 2. The CDR3 DNA is TGTGCCAGCTCACTGGGACAGCGCAATCAGCCCCAGCATTTT. The encoded protein is CASSLGQRNQPQHF.

As regards this clonotype: A much larger clone lies a single base off, so this may be a read error. The chain couples TRBV5-1 to TRBJ2-2; D gene ambiguous. The V end was cut by 4 bases, the J end by 7 bases, with 17 bases between. Germline loops: CDR1 SGHRS, CDR2 YFSETQ. The CDR3 length is 15 residues. The CDR3: CASSNGNSLSGELFF. The CDR3 coding sequence is TGCGCCAGCAGCAACGGCAACAGCCTTAGCGGGGAGCTGTTTTTT.

This clonotype was picked up a small number of times. This rearrangement joins TRBV7-6 to TRBJ2-1, with D possibly being TRBD2 (5 bases). Germline loops: CDR1 SGHVS, CDR2 FNYEAQ. Trimming took off 1 base at V and 5 bases at J, with 6 bases between the two ends. This CDR3 is 13 amino acids long. The CDR3 sequence is CASSLVLDNEQFF. CDR3 in DNA: TGTGCCAGCAGCTTAGTACTAGACAATGAGCAGTTCTTC.

The chain couples TRBV5-1 to TRBJ2-6, with unresolved D. V lost 0 bases, J lost 2 bases, and 6 bases lay in between. This CDR3 is 15 amino acids long. Germline assignment: CDR1 SGHRS and CDR2 YFSETQ. The CDR3 sequence is CASSLVAAGANVLTF. The DNA of the CDR3 is TGCGCCAGCAGCTTGGTAGCAGCTGGGGCCAACGTCCTGACTTTC.

The chain combines TRBV6-5 with TRBJ2-7; 7 bases agree with TRBD2. From germline, CDR1 is MNHEY and CDR2 SVGAGI. Trimming cost V 2 bases and J 6 bases; bases outside gene matches: 7. The CDR3 sequence is 14 residues long. The CDR3 DNA is TGTGCCAGCAGTTACGCGAGAGGGGAGGGCGAGCAGTACTTC. This encodes CASSYARGEGEQYF.